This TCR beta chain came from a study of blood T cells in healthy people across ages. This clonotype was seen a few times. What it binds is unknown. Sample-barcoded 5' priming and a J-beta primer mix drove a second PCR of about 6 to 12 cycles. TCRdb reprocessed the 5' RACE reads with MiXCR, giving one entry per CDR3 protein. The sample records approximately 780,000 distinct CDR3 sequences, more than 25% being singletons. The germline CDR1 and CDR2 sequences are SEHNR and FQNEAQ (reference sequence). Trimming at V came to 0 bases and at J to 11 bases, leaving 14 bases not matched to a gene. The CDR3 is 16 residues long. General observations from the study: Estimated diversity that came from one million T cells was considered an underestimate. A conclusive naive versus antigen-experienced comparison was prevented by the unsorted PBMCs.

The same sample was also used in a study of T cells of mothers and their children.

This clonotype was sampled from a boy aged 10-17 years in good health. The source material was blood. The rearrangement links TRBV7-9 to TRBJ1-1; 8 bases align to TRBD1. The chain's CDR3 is CASSLARDRPYSGAFF. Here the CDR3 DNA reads TGTGCCAGCAGCTTAGCGCGGGACAGGCCCTATTCGGGGGCTTTCTTT.